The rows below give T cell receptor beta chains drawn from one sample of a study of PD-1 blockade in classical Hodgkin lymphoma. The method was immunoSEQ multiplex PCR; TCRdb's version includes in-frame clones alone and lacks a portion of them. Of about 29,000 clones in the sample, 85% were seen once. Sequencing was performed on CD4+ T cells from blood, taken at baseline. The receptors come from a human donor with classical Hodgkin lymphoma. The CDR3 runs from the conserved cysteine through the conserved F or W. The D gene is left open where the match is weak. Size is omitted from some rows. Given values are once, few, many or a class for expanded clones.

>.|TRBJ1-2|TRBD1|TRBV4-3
TGCGCCAGCAGCCAAGGAAGGACAGGGGCCTATGGCTACACCTTC
CASSQGRTGAYGYTF
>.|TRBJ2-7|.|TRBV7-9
TGTGCCAGCAGCTTGGTGGACGGAGAGCAGTACTTC
CASSLVDGEQYF
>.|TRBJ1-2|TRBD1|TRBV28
TGTGCCAGCAGTAAACAGGGGATTAACTATGGCTACACCTTC
CASSKQGINYGYTF
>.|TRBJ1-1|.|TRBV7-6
TGTGCCAGCAGCCACGCGGGGGGGGGCCCTTTAGAAGCTTTCTTT
CASSHAGGGPLEAFF
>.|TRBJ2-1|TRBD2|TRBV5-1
TGCGCCAGCAGCTTGGGACTAGCGGGAGAGGATGAGCAGTTCTTC
CASSLGLAGEDEQFF
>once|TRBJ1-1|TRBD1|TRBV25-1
TGTGCCAGCAGGCGGGACAGGGGGAACACTGAAGCTTTCTTT
CASRRDRGNTEAFF
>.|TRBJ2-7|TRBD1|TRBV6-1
TGTGCCAGCAGCCTTTCCGGGACAGACTACGAGCAGTACTTC
CASSLSGTDYEQYF
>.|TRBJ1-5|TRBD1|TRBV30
TGTGCCTGGAGTGTACAGGGGAATCAGCCCCAGCATTTT
CAWSVQGNQPQHF
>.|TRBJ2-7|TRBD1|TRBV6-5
TGTGCCAGCAGTTGGGGACAGGGGGCCTACGAGCAGTACTTC
CASSWGQGAYEQYF
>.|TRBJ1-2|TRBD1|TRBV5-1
TGCGCCAGCAGCCCAGGAGACAGGGATCATGGCTACACCTTC
CASSPGDRDHGYTF
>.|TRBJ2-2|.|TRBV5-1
TGCGCCAGCAGCTTAATGTTAAGCGGACTGAACACCGGGGAGCTGTTTTTT
CASSLMLSGLNTGELFF
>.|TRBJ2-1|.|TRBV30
TGTGCCTGGAAACTTGGCCTCCTTAATGAGCAGTTCTTC
CAWKLGLLNEQFF
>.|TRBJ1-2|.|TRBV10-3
TGTGCCATCAGTGAGTCAGGGTCAGCCCGTATACGTGGCTACACCTTC
CAISESGSARIRGYTF
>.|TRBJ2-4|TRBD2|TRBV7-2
TGTGCCAGCAGCTCAGGACTAGCGGGAGGGGGCAAAAACATTCAGTACTTC
CASSSGLAGGGKNIQYF
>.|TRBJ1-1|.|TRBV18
TGTGCCAGCTCACCTGACGAGGGAGGCACTGAAGCTTTCTTT
CASSPDEGGTEAFF